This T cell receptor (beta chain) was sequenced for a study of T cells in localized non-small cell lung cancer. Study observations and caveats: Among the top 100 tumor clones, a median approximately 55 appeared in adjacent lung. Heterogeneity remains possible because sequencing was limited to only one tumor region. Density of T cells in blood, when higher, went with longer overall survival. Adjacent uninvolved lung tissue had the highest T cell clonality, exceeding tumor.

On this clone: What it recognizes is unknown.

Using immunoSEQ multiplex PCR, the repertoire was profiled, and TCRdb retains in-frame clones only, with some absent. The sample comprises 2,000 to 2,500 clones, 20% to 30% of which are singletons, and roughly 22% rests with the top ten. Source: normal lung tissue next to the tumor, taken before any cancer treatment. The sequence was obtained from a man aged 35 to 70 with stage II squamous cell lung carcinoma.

The CDR3 bases are TGTGCCAGCAGTAAGGAGTCAGGGCTTGGAAAACTGTTTTTT. Amino acids: CASSKESGLGKLFF. The rearrangement uses TRBV6-8 and TRBJ1-4; maybe TRBD1 (5 bases). This CDR3 has 14 amino acids. V was trimmed by 5 bases and J by 10 bases, leaving 17 bases between them. Germline V lookup: CDR1 MNHGY, CDR2 SAAAGT.